The 10 T cell receptor beta chains below all came from one sample that was sequenced in a study of shared clonotypes between healthy human individuals. Clones were read by immunoSEQ multiplex PCR, and TCRdb kept only the in-frame ones, dropping some. This sample has around 2.1 million clones, with 93% found just once. Naivety among CD8 cells was defined by CD45RO negativity and positive CCR7 selection, thereby excluding terminally differentiated effector memory CD45RA+ cells. What was sequenced was naive CD8+ T cells from PBMCs. Every receptor here comes from a man between 18 and 35 years old in good health. Some clones in this sample may be carry-over from other donors' samples.

CDR3 coding DNA: TGTGCCAGCAGTGACAGCGGGAGTTACTACAATGAGCAGTTCTTC. This gives the protein CASSDSGSYYNEQFF. The V call is TRBV28, the J call TRBJ2-1; TRBD2 aligns across 8 bases. The V segment lost 5 bases and the J segment 3 bases; nucleotides outside the gene matches: 6. The germline CDR1 and CDR2 sequences are MDHEN and SYDVKM. The CDR3 spans 15 residues.

The CDR3 is CASSLDVGLNTEAFF. In DNA form, the CDR3 reads TGTGCCAGCAGTTTAGACGTCGGCCTGAACACTGAAGCTTTCTTT. The J gene is TRBJ1-1, the V gene TRBV27; D unresolved. Germline V lookup: CDR1 MNHEY, CDR2 SMNVEV (reference sequence). CDR3 size: 15 residues. V lost 2 bases and J lost 0, with 10 bases in between.

V usage is TRBV11-2 and J usage is TRBJ2-7, with D perhaps TRBD2 (5 bases). The CDR3 length is 15 residues. V lost 5 bases to trimming and J lost 3 bases, with 17 bases between them. Germline CDR1 and CDR2: SGHAT and FQNNGV. CDR3 in amino acids: CASSLWPSGNYEQYF. In nucleotides, the CDR3 is TGTGCCAGCAGCCTGTGGCCAAGCGGAAACTACGAGCAGTACTTC.

To note about this clone: The sample contains more than one DNA sequence encoding this CDR3. This rearrangement joins TRBV5-4 to TRBJ2-6, with D unresolved. The length of the CDR3 is 15 residues. Germline CDR1 is SGHNT and CDR2 is YYREEE (reference sequence). The V end was cut by 0 bases, the J end by 1 base, with 5 bases between. This chain's CDR3 is CASSLVGSGANVLTF. CDR3 DNA: TGTGCCAGCAGCTTGGTCGGGTCTGGGGCCAACGTCCTGACTTTC.

The J gene is TRBJ2-7, the V gene TRBV6-1; D not resolved. Between the trimmed V and J ends, which lost 5 bases and 3 bases, there was a span of 8 bases. The CDR3 contains 12 residues. The germline gives CDR1 MNHNS, CDR2 SASEGT. The CDR3 DNA is TGTGCCAGCAGTACACGAAACTACGAGCAGTACTTC. Encoded protein: CASSTRNYEQYF.

A few counts support this clone. Other DNA sequences from this sample encode an identical CDR3 as well. J is TRBJ1-1 and V is TRBV9; 7 bases line up with TRBD1. With 0 bases clipped from V and 6 bases from J, the junction kept 5 bases outside the gene matches. Germline V gene lookup returns CDR1 SGDLS and CDR2 YYNGEE. This CDR3 region has 14 residues. The CDR3 DNA reads as TGTGCCAGCAGCGTAGGAGGGGGCGGCCCTGAAGCTTTCTTT. Translating gives CASSVGGGGPEAFF. Variable domain in full (rest from reference TRBV9 and TRBJ1-1): DSGVTQTPKHLITATGQRVTLRCSPRSGDLSVYWYQQSLDQGLQFLIQYYNGEERAKGNILERFSAQQFPDLHSELNLSSLELGDSALYFCASSVGGGGPEAFFGQGTRLTVV.

The chain uses TRBV30 and TRBJ2-7; D gene uncertain. The germline gives CDR1 GTSNPN, CDR2 SVGIG (reference sequence). The CDR3 covers 13 residues. V was pared by 0 bases and J by 5 bases, with 11 bases between. Here the CDR3 DNA reads TGTGCCTGGAGTGTATACGCCGGCAACGAGCAGTACTTC. It encodes CAWSVYAGNEQYF. Drawing the rest from reference TRBV30 and TRBJ2-7, the complete variable domain is SQTIHQWPATLVQPVGSPLSLECTVEGTSNPNLYWYRQAAGRGLQLLFYSVGIGQISSEVPQNLSASRPQDRQFILSSKKLLLSDSGFYLCAWSVYAGNEQYFGPGTRLTVT.

Details on this clone: The junction and the germline gene differ at one end; a read error may be behind it. The chain uses TRBV30 and TRBJ2-7, with unresolved D. The CDR3 loop spans 13 amino acids. CDR1 is GTSNPN and CDR2 is SVGIG in the germline V gene (reference sequence). As DNA, the CDR3 is TGTGCCTGGAGTGTAGGTAACTCCTTCGAGCAGTACTTC. Its protein is CAWSVGNSFEQYF.

The V gene is TRBV28, the J gene TRBJ2-1; D is unresolved. CDR3 length equals 14 residues. V gave up 4 bases and J gave up 5 bases, with 12 bases separating them. CDR1 and CDR2 from the germline V gene are MDHEN and SYDVKM. The CDR3 DNA sequence: TGTGCCAGCAGTTACATTTTGTCGGACAATGAGCAGTTCTTC. This codes for CASSYILSDNEQFF.

The chain employs TRBV7-9 and TRBJ1-4; D is unclear. The CDR3 has 15 residues. The germline V and J ends were trimmed by 5 bases and 4 bases, with 14 bases remaining between them. Looked up from germline, CDR1 is SEHNR and CDR2 is FQNEAQ (reference sequence). Written as DNA, the CDR3 is TGTGCCAGCAGCGAAGAGGGCCGGATTAATGAAAAACTGTTTTTT. Translated: CASSEEGRINEKLFF.